Listed below are T cell receptor beta chains from one sample, sequenced in a study of OX40 agonist ivuxolimab in advanced cancers. The repertoire was sequenced with immunoSEQ multiplex PCR; TCRdb's copy has only in-frame clones and lacks some. This table has roughly 70,000 clones, roughly 87% appearing once. Source: CD4+ or CD8+ T cells sorted from blood, taken in a trial of the OX40 agonist ivuxolimab. These receptors were obtained from an adult with an advanced solid tumor such as melanoma, head and neck, liver or kidney cancer. The CDR3 runs from the conserved cysteine through the conserved F or W. Each record gives: clone size, J gene, D gene, V gene, CDR3 protein, CDR3 DNA. D genes are given only for firm matches. Size values are once, few and many counts, or a class for expanded clones, and some rows have none.

size: .
J: TRBJ2-3
D: TRBD2
V: TRBV4-1
CDR3: CASSLRGLAGGPDTQYF
DNA: TGCGCCAGCAGCCTAAGGGGACTAGCGGGAGGCCCAGATACGCAGTATTTT

size: .
J: TRBJ2-1
D: .
V: TRBV11-2
CDR3: CASSLIKGYNEQFF
DNA: TGTGCCAGCAGCTTAATTAAAGGCTACAATGAGCAGTTCTTC

size: .
J: TRBJ1-2
D: .
V: TRBV28
CDR3: CASSRNRVGYTF
DNA: TGTGCCAGCAGTCGCAACAGGGTCGGCTACACCTTC

size: few
J: TRBJ1-2
D: TRBD1
V: TRBV28
CDR3: CASMNRGRGYTF
DNA: TGTGCCAGCATGAACAGGGGGAGAGGCTACACCTTC

size: .
J: TRBJ2-5
D: .
V: TRBV2
CDR3: CASLRVYSETQYF
DNA: TGTGCCAGCCTCCGTGTATATAGCGAGACCCAGTACTTC

size: .
J: TRBJ2-1
D: TRBD2
V: TRBV2
CDR3: CASTRLAVYNEQFF
DNA: TGTGCCAGCACAAGACTAGCGGTATACAATGAGCAGTTCTTC

size: .
J: TRBJ1-2
D: .
V: TRBV18
CDR3: CASSLGGDYGYTF
DNA: TGTGCCAGCTCACTCGGGGGGGACTATGGCTACACCTTC

size: .
J: TRBJ2-7
D: TRBD2
V: TRBV9
CDR3: CASSPSGRDPSYEQYF
DNA: TGTGCCAGCAGCCCCAGCGGGAGGGACCCATCCTACGAGCAGTACTTC

size: .
J: TRBJ1-2
D: TRBD1
V: TRBV25-1
CDR3: CASSSRQGAPLGYTF
DNA: TGTGCCAGCAGTTCCCGACAGGGGGCCCCCCTAGGCTACACCTTC

size: few
J: TRBJ1-1
D: TRBD1
V: TRBV19
CDR3: CASSSRGAEAFF
DNA: TGTGCCAGTAGTAGCAGGGGGGCTGAAGCTTTCTTT

size: once
J: TRBJ1-1
D: .
V: TRBV10-3
CDR3: CAISDGGRVKSTEAFF
DNA: TGTGCCATCAGTGACGGCGGCAGGGTGAAAAGTACTGAAGCTTTCTTT

size: .
J: TRBJ2-3
D: .
V: TRBV7-9
CDR3: CASSTRIDTDTQYF
DNA: TGTGCCAGCAGCACTCGAATAGACACAGATACGCAGTATTTT

size: .
J: TRBJ2-1
D: .
V: TRBV30
CDR3: CAWSMSGPEQFF
DNA: TGTGCCTGGAGTATGAGCGGGCCCGAGCAGTTCTTC

size: .
J: TRBJ1-3
D: .
V: TRBV4-3
CDR3: CASSPTGNGNTIYF
DNA: TGCGCCAGCAGCCCAACAGGGAATGGAAACACCATATATTTT

size: .
J: TRBJ2-5
D: TRBD2
V: TRBV2
CDR3: CASSGGGSHQETQYF
DNA: TGTGCCAGCAGTGGGGGCGGGAGTCACCAAGAGACCCAGTACTTC

size: .
J: TRBJ1-2
D: .
V: TRBV5-1
CDR3: CASSLADESGYTF
DNA: TGCGCCAGCAGCTTGGCCGATGAGAGTGGCTACACCTTC

size: .
J: TRBJ2-7
D: .
V: TRBV6-1
CDR3: CASSATTVMEQYF
DNA: TGTGCCAGCAGCGCCACAACGGTAATGGAGCAGTACTTC

size: .
J: TRBJ2-1
D: .
V: TRBV19
CDR3: CASRPDGLSYNEQFF
DNA: TGTGCCAGTAGACCGGACGGCCTCTCCTACAATGAGCAGTTCTTC

size: once
J: TRBJ2-3
D: .
V: TRBV6-5
CDR3: CASSDLGSAFDTQYF
DNA: TGTGCCAGCAGTGACTTAGGGTCGGCGTTTGATACGCAGTATTTT

size: .
J: TRBJ1-1
D: .
V: TRBV21-1
CDR3: CASPGTGRTEAFF
DNA: TGTGCCAGCCCCGGGACAGGGCGAACTGAAGCTTTCTTT

size: .
J: TRBJ2-1
D: .
V: TRBV14
CDR3: CASSPLWGTEQFF
DNA: TGTGCCAGCAGCCCTCTCTGGGGGACCGAGCAGTTCTTC

size: .
J: TRBJ2-1
D: TRBD2
V: TRBV19
CDR3: CASRTSGTYNEQFF
DNA: TGTGCCAGCCGGACTAGCGGGACCTACAATGAGCAGTTCTTC

size: .
J: TRBJ1-1
D: .
V: TRBV5-1
CDR3: CASSFFAGTTEAFF
DNA: TGCGCCAGCAGCTTTTTTGCGGGGACCACTGAAGCTTTCTTT

size: .
J: TRBJ1-5
D: TRBD1
V: TRBV2
CDR3: CASSAGQGISNQPQHF
DNA: TGTGCCAGCAGTGCGGGACAGGGTATCAGCAATCAGCCCCAGCATTTT

size: .
J: TRBJ2-1
D: .
V: TRBV29-1
CDR3: CSGNQGLNYNEQFF
DNA: TGCAGCGGCAACCAGGGGCTAAACTACAATGAGCAGTTCTTC